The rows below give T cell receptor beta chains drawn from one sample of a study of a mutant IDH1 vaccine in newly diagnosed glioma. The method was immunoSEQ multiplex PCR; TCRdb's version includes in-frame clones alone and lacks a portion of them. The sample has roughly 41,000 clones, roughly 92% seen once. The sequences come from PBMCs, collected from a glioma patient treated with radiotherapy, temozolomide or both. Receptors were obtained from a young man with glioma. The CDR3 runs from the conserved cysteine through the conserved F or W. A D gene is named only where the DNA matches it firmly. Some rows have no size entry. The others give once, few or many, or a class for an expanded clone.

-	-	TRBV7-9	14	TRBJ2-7	TGTGCCAGCGGGTCCTTACGGGGCTCCTACGAGCAGTACTTC	CASGSLRGSYEQYF
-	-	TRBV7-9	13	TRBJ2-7	TGTGCCAGCAGCTCGGGACGGGGCTACGAGCAGTACTTC	CASSSGRGYEQYF
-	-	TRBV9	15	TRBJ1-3	TGTGCCAGCAACCCTACAGGCAGCTCTGGAAACACCATATATTTT	CASNPTGSSGNTIYF
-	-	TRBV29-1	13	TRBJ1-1	TGCAGCGTTGTGGCCAGACTGAACACTGAAGCTTTCTTT	CSVVARLNTEAFF
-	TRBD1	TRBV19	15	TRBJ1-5	TGTGCCAGTAGTATCCTAGACAGGGCCAATCAGCCCCAGCATTTT	CASSILDRANQPQHF
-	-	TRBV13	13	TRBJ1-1	TGTGCCAGCACCCTAGGCTGGGGCACTGAAGCTTTCTTT	CASTLGWGTEAFF
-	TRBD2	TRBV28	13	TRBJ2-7	TGTGCCAGCAGTCCCTCGGGGGGGGACGAGCAGTACTTC	CASSPSGGDEQYF
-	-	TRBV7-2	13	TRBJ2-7	TGTGCCAGCAGCTTAGGAAGGATCTACGAGCAGTACTTC	CASSLGRIYEQYF
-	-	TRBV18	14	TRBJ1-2	TGTGCCAGCTCACCGGGGACCGGGGACGCTGGCTACACCTTC	CASSPGTGDAGYTF
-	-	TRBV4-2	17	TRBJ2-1	TGTGCCAGCAGCCAAGATTATGGCCAGGGTGGCTACAATGAGCAGTTCTTC	CASSQDYGQGGYNEQFF
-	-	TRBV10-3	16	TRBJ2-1	TGTGCCATCAGTGAGTTGGACGGACGCTCCTACAATGAGCAGTTCTTC	CAISELDGRSYNEQFF
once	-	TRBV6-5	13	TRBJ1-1	TGTGCCAGCAGTTACTCGAAAGGGACTGAAGCTTTCTTT	CASSYSKGTEAFF
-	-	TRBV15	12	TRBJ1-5	TGTGCCACCAGCGGGGGAAATCAGCCCCAGCATTTT	CATSGGNQPQHF
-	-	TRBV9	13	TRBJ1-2	TGTGCCAGCACGAGAGGAGGGAACTATGGCTACACCTTC	CASTRGGNYGYTF
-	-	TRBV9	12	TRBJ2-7	TGTGCCAGCATCCAGGAGGACTACGAGCAGTACTTC	CASIQEDYEQYF
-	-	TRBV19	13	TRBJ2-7	TGTGCCAGTAGTATTGTAGAAGAAGACGAGCAGTACTTC	CASSIVEEDEQYF
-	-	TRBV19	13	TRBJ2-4	TGTGCCAGTAGTTCACTGGCCAAAAACATTCAGTACTTC	CASSSLAKNIQYF
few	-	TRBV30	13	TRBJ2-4	TGTGCCTGGAATGAGGGGGCCAAAAACATTCAGTACTTC	CAWNEGAKNIQYF
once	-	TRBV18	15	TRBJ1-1	TGTGCCAGCTCACCACCCGGAGGAGGGAACACTGAAGCTTTCTTT	CASSPPGGGNTEAFF
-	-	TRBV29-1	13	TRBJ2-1	TGCAGCGTGGCGGTGGGGAACCGCAATGAGCAGTTCTTC	CSVAVGNRNEQFF
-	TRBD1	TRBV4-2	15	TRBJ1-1	TGTGCCAGCAGCCAAGATCATCCAGGGGGCACTGAAGCTTTCTTT	CASSQDHPGGTEAFF
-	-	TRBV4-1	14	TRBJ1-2	TGCGCCAGCAGCCAAGCTGAGGGTTCCTATGGCTACACCTTC	CASSQAEGSYGYTF
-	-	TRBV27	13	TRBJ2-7	TGTGCCAGCAGTTTAGGAGGGGTCAACGAGCAGTACTTC	CASSLGGVNEQYF
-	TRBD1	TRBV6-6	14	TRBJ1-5	TGTGCCAGCAACGACAGGACAGGAAATCAGCCCCAGCATTTT	CASNDRTGNQPQHF
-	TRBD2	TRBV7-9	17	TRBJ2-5	TGTGCCAGCAGCTTAGGTGGGACTAGAACCGGCCAAGAGACCCAGTACTTC	CASSLGGTRTGQETQYF
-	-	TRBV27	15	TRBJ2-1	TGTGCCAGCAGTTTAAGGCAGGGGGGATTTTATGAGCAGTTCTTC	CASSLRQGGFYEQFF
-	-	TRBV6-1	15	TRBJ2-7	TGTGCCAGCAGTGAATACAGCCTAGCGACCAACGAGCAGTACTTC	CASSEYSLATNEQYF
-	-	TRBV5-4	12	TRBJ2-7	TGTGCCAGCAGGACTGACAGACTCGAGCAGTACTTC	CASRTDRLEQYF
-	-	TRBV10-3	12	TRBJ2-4	TGTGCCATCAGTGAGTCTGGGCAGGGGCAGTACTTC	CAISESGQGQYF
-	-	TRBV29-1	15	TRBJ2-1	TGCAGCGTTCCACGGGGGGCTAGCTCCTACAATGAGCAGTTCTTC	CSVPRGASSYNEQFF
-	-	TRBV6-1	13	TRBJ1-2	TGTGCCAGCAGTGACAGACATAACTATGGCTACACCTTC	CASSDRHNYGYTF
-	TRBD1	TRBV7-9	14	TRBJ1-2	TGTGCCAGCAGCTCGGGGACAGGGAACTATGGCTACACCTTC	CASSSGTGNYGYTF
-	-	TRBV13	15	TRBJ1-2	TGTGCCAGCAGCTTAGGCCGAGGAACTAACTATGGCTACACCTTC	CASSLGRGTNYGYTF
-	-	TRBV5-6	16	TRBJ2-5	TGTGCCAGCAGCTTAGTCTCAGGGGACCCCCAAGAGACCCAGTACTTC	CASSLVSGDPQETQYF
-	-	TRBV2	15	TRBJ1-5	TGTGCCAGCGGGGACGGTCAATATAGCAATCAGCCCCAGCATTTT	CASGDGQYSNQPQHF
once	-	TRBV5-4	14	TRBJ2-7	TGTGCCAGCGGGGGCGGGAGAGGAACCTACGAGCAGTACTTC	CASGGGRGTYEQYF
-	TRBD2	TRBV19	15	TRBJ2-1	TGTGCCAGTAGCGGGACTAGCGGGATCAGGGATGAGCAGTTCTTC	CASSGTSGIRDEQFF
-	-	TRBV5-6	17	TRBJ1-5	TGTGCCAGCAGCTTGGCCGTTGGGGGGGCGAGCAATCAGCCCCAGCATTTT	CASSLAVGGASNQPQHF
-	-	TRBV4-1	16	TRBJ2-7	TGCGCCAGCAGCCAAACCGAAGACGGACCATCCTACGAGCAGTACTTC	CASSQTEDGPSYEQYF
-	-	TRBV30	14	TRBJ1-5	TGTGCCTGGAGCGGAGGGTATAGCAATCAGCCCCAGCATTTT	CAWSGGYSNQPQHF
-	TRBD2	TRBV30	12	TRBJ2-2	TGTGCCTGCCCTTCGGGGGGCGGGGAGCTGTTTTTT	CACPSGGGELFF
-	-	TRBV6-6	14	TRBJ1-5	TGTGCCAGCACTGGGGGGGGCAGGATTCAGCCCCAGCATTTT	CASTGGGRIQPQHF
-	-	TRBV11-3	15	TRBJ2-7	TGTGCCAGCAGCCTCAACCCAGGGCCTGCCTACGAGCAGTACTTC	CASSLNPGPAYEQYF
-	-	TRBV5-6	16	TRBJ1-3	TGTGCCAGCAGCTTTCAGGCGCTCGTCTCTGGAAACACCATATATTTT	CASSFQALVSGNTIYF
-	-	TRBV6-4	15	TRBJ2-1	TGTGCCAGCAGTTTTGAACCGGGCGGGATCGGGGAGCAGTTCTTC	CASSFEPGGIGEQFF
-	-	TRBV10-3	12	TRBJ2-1	TGTGCCGCAGGGCCGGACAACAATGAGCAGTTCTTC	CAAGPDNNEQFF
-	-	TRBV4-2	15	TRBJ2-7	TGTGCCAGCAGCCAAGAGACACTAGCCGCCTACGAGCAGTACTTC	CASSQETLAAYEQYF
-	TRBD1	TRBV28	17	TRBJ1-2	TGTGCCAGCAGTTTTGATACCCGGGACAGGGAAAACTATGGCTACACCTTC	CASSFDTRDRENYGYTF
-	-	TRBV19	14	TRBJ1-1	TGTGCCAGTATAGCCCAACCAGGGTGGACTGAAGCTTTCTTT	CASIAQPGWTEAFF
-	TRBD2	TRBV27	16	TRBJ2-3	TGTGCCAGCAGTTACAGCGGGAGGCCTCTCCCAGATACGCAGTATTTT	CASSYSGRPLPDTQYF
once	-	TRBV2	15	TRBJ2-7	TGTGCCATCAGAAGAAATGACAGCCCGATCTACGAGCAGTACTTC	CAIRRNDSPIYEQYF